Listed below are T cell receptor beta chains from one sample, sequenced in a study of blood T cells in healthy people across ages. TCRdb fed the 5' RACE reads into MiXCR, producing one record per CDR3 protein. Among hundreds of thousands of distinct CDR3 sequences listed, roughly half were seen once. The sequenced material came from blood. These receptors were obtained from a woman aged 80 or older in good health. Each CDR3 is given with its conserved first and last residue. A D gene is named only where the DNA matches it firmly. The size entry is marked missing in some rows and otherwise reads once, few, many or a size class.

cdr3_nt: TGTGCCAGCAGCTTCTTACCGACTAGCGGGAGGCTTGATACGCAGTATTTT
cdr3_aa: CASSFLPTSGRLDTQYF
clone_size: NA
d_call: TRBD2
j_call: TRBJ2-3
v_call: TRBV11-2
cdr3_length: 17

cdr3_nt: TGCAGTGCTAGCCGGGGCGAAGAGACCCAGTACTTC
cdr3_aa: CSASRGEETQYF
clone_size: NA
d_call: NA
j_call: TRBJ2-5
v_call: TRBV20-1
cdr3_length: 12

cdr3_nt: TGCGCCAGCAGCTTGGCACGCCCCCACTACAATGAGCAGTTCTTC
cdr3_aa: CASSLARPHYNEQFF
clone_size: NA
d_call: NA
j_call: TRBJ2-1
v_call: TRBV5-1
cdr3_length: 15

cdr3_nt: TGCAGCGTCCGGACAGGGGGTAACGAGCAGTACTTC
cdr3_aa: CSVRTGGNEQYF
clone_size: NA
d_call: TRBD1
j_call: TRBJ2-7
v_call: TRBV29-1
cdr3_length: 12

cdr3_nt: TGTGCCATCAGTGAGGCAGGGGGAGGGCCAGATACGCAGTATTTT
cdr3_aa: CAISEAGGGPDTQYF
clone_size: NA
d_call: NA
j_call: TRBJ2-3
v_call: TRBV10-3
cdr3_length: 15

cdr3_nt: TGTGCCAGCAGTCCCCCGGGACAGGGAGCAGATACGCAGTATTTT
cdr3_aa: CASSPPGQGADTQYF
clone_size: NA
d_call: TRBD1
j_call: TRBJ2-3
v_call: TRBV6-2/TRBV6-3
cdr3_length: 15

cdr3_nt: TGCGCCAGCAGCCAAGAAGGGGGACTAGCGGGTTTGTACAATGAGCAGTTCTTC
cdr3_aa: CASSQEGGLAGLYNEQFF
clone_size: NA
d_call: TRBD2
j_call: TRBJ2-1
v_call: TRBV4-1
cdr3_length: 18

cdr3_nt: TGTGCCAGCAGTCCTCCGTCTGGGAGGGAGCTGTTTTTT
cdr3_aa: CASSPPSGRELFF
clone_size: few
d_call: NA
j_call: TRBJ2-2
v_call: TRBV2
cdr3_length: 13

cdr3_nt: TGTGCCAGCAGTTCAGGGACAGACGGTTATGGCTACACCTTC
cdr3_aa: CASSSGTDGYGYTF
clone_size: once
d_call: TRBD1
j_call: TRBJ1-2
v_call: TRBV12-3/TRBV12-4
cdr3_length: 14

cdr3_nt: TGCAGTGCCGCGGGGGGTGGCTACAAGGAGCAGTACTTC
cdr3_aa: CSAAGGGYKEQYF
clone_size: once
d_call: TRBD2
j_call: TRBJ2-5
v_call: TRBV20-1
cdr3_length: 13

cdr3_nt: TGTGCCAGCAGCTTAGTCATAGATACGCAGTATTTT
cdr3_aa: CASSLVIDTQYF
clone_size: NA
d_call: NA
j_call: TRBJ2-3
v_call: TRBV7-2
cdr3_length: 12

cdr3_nt: TGTGCCAGCAGTCTTTCTGTGCACCGAAACACTGAAGCTTTCTTT
cdr3_aa: CASSLSVHRNTEAFF
clone_size: few
d_call: NA
j_call: TRBJ1-1
v_call: TRBV12-3/TRBV12-4
cdr3_length: 15

cdr3_nt: TGTGCCAGCAGGGACAGGGTTAACACAGATACGCAGTATTTT
cdr3_aa: CASRDRVNTDTQYF
clone_size: NA
d_call: TRBD1
j_call: TRBJ2-3
v_call: TRBV12-3/TRBV12-4
cdr3_length: 14

cdr3_nt: TGTGCCAGCAGTGATCGTGTGCTGAACACTGAAGCTTTCTTT
cdr3_aa: CASSDRVLNTEAFF
clone_size: NA
d_call: NA
j_call: TRBJ1-1
v_call: TRBV25-1
cdr3_length: 14

cdr3_nt: TGTGCCATCAACCCAACGGGGGGTGTAGAGACCCAGTACTTC
cdr3_aa: CAINPTGGVETQYF
clone_size: many
d_call: TRBD2
j_call: TRBJ2-5
v_call: TRBV10-3
cdr3_length: 14

cdr3_nt: TGTGCCAGCAGCTTCTTTGGGAGCTACGAGACCCAGTACTTC
cdr3_aa: CASSFFGSYETQYF
clone_size: NA
d_call: NA
j_call: TRBJ2-5
v_call: TRBV7-2
cdr3_length: 14

cdr3_nt: TGTGCCAGCCGCTTCGGGGGGCTTGGCTACACCTTC
cdr3_aa: CASRFGGLGYTF
clone_size: few
d_call: NA
j_call: TRBJ1-2
v_call: TRBV6-2/TRBV6-3
cdr3_length: 12

cdr3_nt: TGCAGCGTTGAGGACGGGTTTAATCAGCCCCAGCATTTT
cdr3_aa: CSVEDGFNQPQHF
clone_size: few
d_call: NA
j_call: TRBJ1-5
v_call: TRBV29-1
cdr3_length: 13

cdr3_nt: TGCGCCAGCTGTCGGGATCGGGAGACCCAGTACTTC
cdr3_aa: CASCRDRETQYF
clone_size: many
d_call: NA
j_call: TRBJ2-5
v_call: TRBV5-1
cdr3_length: 12

cdr3_nt: TGTGCCAGCAGTTTTAGGGCAGGACGTGACGAGCAGTACTTC
cdr3_aa: CASSFRAGRDEQYF
clone_size: many
d_call: NA
j_call: TRBJ2-7
v_call: TRBV12-3/TRBV12-4
cdr3_length: 14

cdr3_nt: TGCAGCGTCTCCGGGACAGAATATTTAAGCTCCTACAATGAGCAGTTCTTC
cdr3_aa: CSVSGTEYLSSYNEQFF
clone_size: few
d_call: TRBD1
j_call: TRBJ2-1
v_call: TRBV29-1
cdr3_length: 17

cdr3_nt: TGTGCCAGCAGTTTAGGCAGGACAGGCACTGAAGCTTTCTTT
cdr3_aa: CASSLGRTGTEAFF
clone_size: once
d_call: TRBD1
j_call: TRBJ1-1
v_call: TRBV27
cdr3_length: 14

cdr3_nt: TGTGCCAGGCTAGCGGGCAGAGAAGAGACCCAGTACTTC
cdr3_aa: CARLAGREETQYF
clone_size: many
d_call: TRBD2
j_call: TRBJ2-5
v_call: TRBV25-1
cdr3_length: 13

cdr3_nt: TGTGCCAGCAGCGTAGATTTAAGGGCTGGGAACACTGAAGCTTTCTTT
cdr3_aa: CASSVDLRAGNTEAFF
clone_size: NA
d_call: NA
j_call: TRBJ1-1
v_call: TRBV9
cdr3_length: 16

cdr3_nt: TGTGCCAGCAGCCAAGGGGACCTTAGCTCTGGAAACACCATATATTTT
cdr3_aa: CASSQGDLSSGNTIYF
clone_size: NA
d_call: NA
j_call: TRBJ1-3
v_call: TRBV4-2
cdr3_length: 16

cdr3_nt: TGTGCCAGCAGCCATTGGACTAGCGGGAGCACAGATACGCAGTATTTT
cdr3_aa: CASSHWTSGSTDTQYF
clone_size: many
d_call: TRBD2
j_call: TRBJ2-3
v_call: TRBV28
cdr3_length: 16

cdr3_nt: TGTGCCAGCAGCTCCAACCGGGACTTACAATATACGCAGTATTTT
cdr3_aa: CASSSNRDLQYTQYF
clone_size: NA
d_call: NA
j_call: TRBJ2-3
v_call: TRBV7-2
cdr3_length: 15

cdr3_nt: TGTGCCAGCTCACCACCGCCGGGGGTCACTGAAGCTTTCTTT
cdr3_aa: CASSPPPGVTEAFF
clone_size: NA
d_call: NA
j_call: TRBJ1-1
v_call: TRBV18
cdr3_length: 14

cdr3_nt: TGTGCCAGCAGTCCACGGACACATAACTATGGCTACACCTTC
cdr3_aa: CASSPRTHNYGYTF
clone_size: many
d_call: NA
j_call: TRBJ1-2
v_call: TRBV12-3/TRBV12-4
cdr3_length: 14

cdr3_nt: TGCAGCGTTGACGGACAGGGTTTGGGAGAGACCCAGTACTTC
cdr3_aa: CSVDGQGLGETQYF
clone_size: few
d_call: TRBD1
j_call: TRBJ2-5
v_call: TRBV29-1
cdr3_length: 14

cdr3_nt: TGTGCCAGCAGCCCCCGGGGCCGAAATGAGCAGTTCTTC
cdr3_aa: CASSPRGRNEQFF
clone_size: NA
d_call: NA
j_call: TRBJ2-1
v_call: TRBV5-5
cdr3_length: 13

cdr3_nt: TGTGCCAGTAGGCAACTCGGACAGGGGCCCCAGCATTTT
cdr3_aa: CASRQLGQGPQHF
clone_size: NA
d_call: TRBD1
j_call: TRBJ1-5
v_call: TRBV19
cdr3_length: 13

cdr3_nt: TGCGCCAGCAGCTCGCGGACAGGGAAGGAGACCCAGTACTTC
cdr3_aa: CASSSRTGKETQYF
clone_size: NA
d_call: TRBD1
j_call: TRBJ2-5
v_call: TRBV5-1
cdr3_length: 14

cdr3_nt: TGTGCCAGCAGTTACCCACAACAGGGAAGCTATGGCTACACCTTC
cdr3_aa: CASSYPQQGSYGYTF
clone_size: NA
d_call: NA
j_call: TRBJ1-2
v_call: TRBV6-6
cdr3_length: 15

cdr3_nt: TGTGCCAGCAGCGTAGAGGCCGGACACTACAATGAGCAGTTCTTC
cdr3_aa: CASSVEAGHYNEQFF
clone_size: many
d_call: NA
j_call: TRBJ2-1
v_call: TRBV9
cdr3_length: 15

cdr3_nt: TGCAGTGCTAGCCCCCCCAGCGGGGTATCCTACAATGAGCAGTTCTTC
cdr3_aa: CSASPPSGVSYNEQFF
clone_size: NA
d_call: TRBD2
j_call: TRBJ2-1
v_call: TRBV20-1
cdr3_length: 16

cdr3_nt: TGTGCCAGCACCTACGGTCTAAGGGCAGGGGCCAACGTCCTGACTTTC
cdr3_aa: CASTYGLRAGANVLTF
clone_size: NA
d_call: NA
j_call: TRBJ2-6
v_call: TRBV2
cdr3_length: 16

cdr3_nt: TGTGCCAGCAGTTTACAGCGGGGGACGAACACCGGGGAGCTGTTTTTT
cdr3_aa: CASSLQRGTNTGELFF
clone_size: once
d_call: TRBD2
j_call: TRBJ2-2
v_call: TRBV27
cdr3_length: 16

cdr3_nt: TGCGCCAGCTTCTTCGGGACAGAGGGAGAGACCCAGTACTTC
cdr3_aa: CASFFGTEGETQYF
clone_size: few
d_call: TRBD1
j_call: TRBJ2-5
v_call: TRBV5-1
cdr3_length: 14

cdr3_nt: TGTGCCAGCAGTTCCAGACAGAACACTGAAGCTTTCTTT
cdr3_aa: CASSSRQNTEAFF
clone_size: many
d_call: NA
j_call: TRBJ1-1
v_call: TRBV2
cdr3_length: 13

cdr3_nt: TGCAGTGCTAGTGGGCGCTCTGACACAGATACGCAGTATTTT
cdr3_aa: CSASGRSDTDTQYF
clone_size: NA
d_call: NA
j_call: TRBJ2-3
v_call: TRBV20-1
cdr3_length: 14

cdr3_nt: TGTGCCAGCTCGGGACTAGCGGCCGGGGAGCTGTTTTTT
cdr3_aa: CASSGLAAGELFF
clone_size: NA
d_call: TRBD2
j_call: TRBJ2-2
v_call: TRBV25-1
cdr3_length: 13

cdr3_nt: TGTGCCAGCTCACAACAAACCGGGACTAGCGGGGAGACCCAGTACTTC
cdr3_aa: CASSQQTGTSGETQYF
clone_size: NA
d_call: TRBD2
j_call: TRBJ2-5
v_call: TRBV18
cdr3_length: 16

cdr3_nt: TGTGCCAGCAAAGGCTTGGACTGGGATGGCTACACCTTC
cdr3_aa: CASKGLDWDGYTF
clone_size: NA
d_call: NA
j_call: TRBJ1-2
v_call: TRBV6-2/TRBV6-3
cdr3_length: 13

cdr3_nt: TGTGCCAGCAGTTTAGACTGGTCAGAGACCCAGTACTTC
cdr3_aa: CASSLDWSETQYF
clone_size: NA
d_call: NA
j_call: TRBJ2-5
v_call: TRBV28
cdr3_length: 13

cdr3_nt: TGTGCCAGCAAGGAAAACGAATCCTATGGCTACACCTTC
cdr3_aa: CASKENESYGYTF
clone_size: many
d_call: NA
j_call: TRBJ1-2
v_call: TRBV2
cdr3_length: 13

cdr3_nt: TGTGCCAGCAGCCCCTGGGACGGATCCTACGAGCAGTACTTC
cdr3_aa: CASSPWDGSYEQYF
clone_size: NA
d_call: NA
j_call: TRBJ2-7
v_call: TRBV9
cdr3_length: 14

cdr3_nt: TGCGCCAGCTCTAGGACAGCGCGGTCTGGAAACACCATATATTTT
cdr3_aa: CASSRTARSGNTIYF
clone_size: few
d_call: NA
j_call: TRBJ1-3
v_call: TRBV5-1
cdr3_length: 15

cdr3_nt: TGTGCCACCAGTGTAGCGGGAGGAAACACAGATACGCAGTATTTT
cdr3_aa: CATSVAGGNTDTQYF
clone_size: NA
d_call: TRBD2
j_call: TRBJ2-3
v_call: TRBV24-1
cdr3_length: 15

cdr3_nt: TGTGCCAGCGACCGGGACACCAGGACGGGGGAGCTGTTTTTT
cdr3_aa: CASDRDTRTGELFF
clone_size: NA
d_call: NA
j_call: TRBJ2-2
v_call: TRBV21-1
cdr3_length: 14

cdr3_nt: TGTGCCGGAGGCCGTGGTGACAATGAGCAGTTCTTC
cdr3_aa: CAGGRGDNEQFF
clone_size: once
d_call: NA
j_call: TRBJ2-1
v_call: TRBV12-5
cdr3_length: 12

cdr3_nt: TGTGCCAGCAGCCAAGGGGGGGGCGTCCGGGGGGAGCTGTTTTTT
cdr3_aa: CASSQGGGVRGELFF
clone_size: NA
d_call: NA
j_call: TRBJ2-2
v_call: TRBV3-1
cdr3_length: 15

cdr3_nt: TGTACCAGCAGCTCGGACCCTTCCTTAGCTGGGCAGTACTTC
cdr3_aa: CTSSSDPSLAGQYF
clone_size: few
d_call: NA
j_call: TRBJ2-7
v_call: TRBV7-9
cdr3_length: 14

cdr3_nt: TGCGCCAGCAGTTATAACCCGGTCTGGGAGCAGTACTTC
cdr3_aa: CASSYNPVWEQYF
clone_size: NA
d_call: NA
j_call: TRBJ2-5
v_call: TRBV5-1
cdr3_length: 13

cdr3_nt: TGCGCCAGCGCGGGACAGGGGACCTACAATGAGCAGTTCTTC
cdr3_aa: CASAGQGTYNEQFF
clone_size: few
d_call: TRBD1
j_call: TRBJ2-1
v_call: TRBV5-1
cdr3_length: 14

cdr3_nt: TGCAGCTCCTCGGGGCTACAACGAGCGCCTCTGAACACTGAAGCTTTCTTT
cdr3_aa: CSSSGLQRAPLNTEAFF
clone_size: once
d_call: NA
j_call: TRBJ1-1
v_call: TRBV29-1
cdr3_length: 17

cdr3_nt: TGCAGTGCTAGAGATAACAGGGGGCAGAACGAGCAGTACTTC
cdr3_aa: CSARDNRGQNEQYF
clone_size: NA
d_call: TRBD1
j_call: TRBJ2-7
v_call: TRBV20-1
cdr3_length: 14

cdr3_nt: TGTGCCAGCAGCCAAGATATTGCGGGGGCCCTCCAAGAGACCCAGTACTTC
cdr3_aa: CASSQDIAGALQETQYF
clone_size: NA
d_call: NA
j_call: TRBJ2-5
v_call: TRBV3-1
cdr3_length: 17

cdr3_nt: TGTGCCACCAGCAGAGGGGACCGCCGCACAGATACGCAGTATTTT
cdr3_aa: CATSRGDRRTDTQYF
clone_size: many
d_call: NA
j_call: TRBJ2-3
v_call: TRBV15
cdr3_length: 15

cdr3_nt: TGTGCCAGCAGCCCACGGACTAGCGGGGGTTCCCCCTACGAGCAGTACTTC
cdr3_aa: CASSPRTSGGSPYEQYF
clone_size: NA
d_call: TRBD2
j_call: TRBJ2-7
v_call: TRBV3-1
cdr3_length: 17